This T cell receptor (beta chain) was found in a study of T cells after yellow fever vaccination. Across the study: With SMART-Seq v4 Ultra Low Input, the fractions containing low cell numbers were prepared.

As regards this clonotype: What it recognizes is unknown. Possible read error: a much larger clone is one base away.

From germline, CDR1 is MNHEY and CDR2 SVGAGI. Trimming stripped 0 bases from V and 5 bases from J, with 13 bases between. The CDR3 spans 15 residues. TCRdb reprocessed the 5' RACE reads with MiXCR, giving one entry per CDR3 protein. Found here are about 200,000 distinct CDR3 sequences, approximately 3.2% of them singletons; the top ten hold 3.2%. The study's findings and limits: The secondary response showed a weaker magnitude and a faster peak, day 5 versus 15. Across the CD4 and CD8 compartments, a small share of clonotypes was present in both.

The chain uses TRBV6-5 and TRBJ2-5; the D gene is possibly TRBD2 (6 bases). The TCR comes from a man younger than 35 who received the YFV17D yellow fever vaccine. The source was CD4+ T cells sorted from PBMCs, collected 10 days after the yellow fever booster vaccination. CDR3 amino acids: CASSYSGRRDETQYF. As DNA, the CDR3 is TGTGCCAGCAGTTACTCGGGCCGGAGGGATGAGACCCAGTACTTC.